The 22 T cell receptor beta chains below all came from one sample that was sequenced in a study of beta chain features in type 1 diabetes. The sequenced template was cDNA made from the entire isolated RNA. Profiled with immunoSEQ multiplex PCR; TCRdb holds only in-frame clones, not every one. The sample has over 350,000 clones; about 14% are singletons. Sequences were obtained from naive CD4+ T cells from blood. Receptors were obtained from a woman aged 18-29 years in good health.

The chain recombines TRBV15 with TRBJ2-5, with TRBD2 as a possible D gene (7 bases). V dropped 0 bases and J dropped 1 base, with 12 bases sitting between them. The CDR3 is 16 residues long. Germline CDR1 and CDR2: LNHNV and YYDKDF (reference sequence). The CDR3 spells CATSRDPGGGQETQYF. The CDR3 bases are TGTGCCACCAGCAGAGATCCGGGGGGCGGCCAAGAGACCCAGTACTTC. The entire variable domain, with the rest obtained from reference TRBV15 and TRBJ2-5, is as follows: DAMVIQNPRYQVTQFGKPVTLSCSQTLNHNVMYWYQQKSSQAPKLLFHYYDKDFNNEADTPDNFQSRRPNTSFCFLDIRSPGLGDTAMYLCATSRDPGGGQETQYFGPGTRLLVL.

The rearrangement links TRBV7-9 to TRBJ2-1; a weak D match, TRBD2 (5 bases). Deletions cut 2 bases from V and 6 bases from J, with 8 bases between. The germline V gene encodes CDR1 SEHNR and CDR2 FQNEAQ (reference sequence). The CDR3 totals 13 residues. This CDR3 is CASSLLSVNEQFF. As DNA, the CDR3 is TGTGCCAGCAGCTTACTTAGCGTCAATGAGCAGTTCTTC.

V usage is TRBV30 and J usage is TRBJ1-2; no clear D gene. This CDR3 spans 13 amino acids. Per the germline V gene, CDR1 is GTSNPN and CDR2 is SVGIG (reference sequence). Trimming pared 7 bases from V and 8 bases from J, leaving 20 bases between. CDR3 coding DNA: TGTGCCTCCCCGGTAAAGTCCCGAATGGGCTACACCTTC. The encoded protein is CASPVKSRMGYTF.

The genes are TRBV15 and TRBJ1-4, with 8 nucleotides matching TRBD1. The germline CDR1 and CDR2 sequences are LNHNV and YYDKDF (reference sequence). The CDR3 is 14 residues long. V was pared by 1 base and J by 10 bases, with 5 bases of the junction left unmatched. The CDR3 loop reads CATSRGGQGGKLFF. The CDR3 nucleotides read TGTGCCACCAGCAGAGGAGGACAGGGTGGAAAACTGTTTTTT.

The J gene is TRBJ1-1, the V gene TRBV28; 8 nucleotides align to TRBD1. J was trimmed by 0 bases and V by 4 bases; bases with no gene match: 7. The CDR3 consists of 16 residues. The germline V gene encodes CDR1 MDHEN and CDR2 SYDVKM. The CDR3 coding sequence is TGTGCCAGCAGTTCCGGACAGGGATACATGAACACTGAAGCTTTCTTT. It translates to CASSSGQGYMNTEAFF.

CDR3 sequence (DNA): TGTGCCACCCAGACAGGGGCCGCGAACACCGGGGAGCTGTTTTTT. It translates to CATQTGAANTGELFF. The chain recombines TRBV28 with TRBJ2-2; 8 nucleotides agree with TRBD1. With 10 bases clipped from V and 0 bases from J, the junction kept 7 bases outside the gene matches. This CDR3 has 15 residues. Per the germline V gene, CDR1 is MDHEN and CDR2 is SYDVKM.

V usage is TRBV7-2 and J usage is TRBJ2-1; D is uncertain. The CDR3 loop spans 13 amino acids. The ends were cut back, 4 bases at V and 2 bases at J, with 6 bases in the middle. CDR1 and CDR2 from the germline V gene are SGHTA and FQGNSA. CDR3 residues: CASSSYTYNEQFF. The CDR3 DNA reads as TGTGCCAGCAGCTCTTACACCTACAATGAGCAGTTCTTC.

The chain joins TRBV29-1 to TRBJ2-2; tentative D call: TRBD1 (6 bases). The CDR3 totals 13 residues. Germline lookup yields CDR1 SQVTM and CDR2 ANQGSEA. The CDR3 DNA reads TGCATCGTCAGGGGCGCGAACACCGGGGAGCTGTTTTTT. Its translation is CIVRGANTGELFF.

This rearrangement joins TRBV29-1 to TRBJ2-2; perhaps TRBD1 as D (5 bases). Germline CDR1 SQVTM, CDR2 ANQGSEA. The CDR3 runs 12 residues. V lost 7 bases and J lost 1, with 7 bases in between. The CDR3 reads CSGGWNTGELFF. The CDR3 DNA follows: TGCAGCGGGGGCTGGAACACCGGGGAGCTGTTTTTT.

This clone was seen more than once but under ten times. V is TRBV29-1 and J is TRBJ2-7, with 7 bases that match TRBD1. Germline CDR1 SQVTM, CDR2 ANQGSEA. V lost 6 bases, J lost 3 bases, and 5 bases stayed unmatched. The CDR3 has 12 residues. The CDR3 region is CSVGTDLYEQYF. The CDR3 nucleotides read TGCAGCGTAGGGACAGACCTCTACGAGCAGTACTTC.

In this sample, this clone turned up a few times. The chain uses TRBV6-5 and TRBJ2-7; TRBD1 is a possible D gene (6 bases). V dropped 5 bases and J dropped 6 bases, with 11 bases sitting between them. The CDR3 sequence is 12 residues long. Germline V lookup: CDR1 MNHEY, CDR2 SVGAGI. DNA of the CDR3: TGTGCCAGCAGTACCACAGGGATCGAGCAGTACTTC. Its translation: CASSTTGIEQYF.

The sample holds a few counts of this clone. CDR3 sequence: CASSLGLAGERETQYF. CDR3 nucleotide sequence: TGTGCCAGCAGCTTAGGACTAGCGGGAGAAAGAGAGACCCAGTACTTC. This rearrangement joins TRBV7-3 to TRBJ2-5, with 13 nucleotides matching TRBD2. Per the germline V gene, CDR1 is SGHTA and CDR2 is FQGTGA. V dropped 2 bases and J dropped 4; count of bases not matched to a gene: 4. This CDR3 is built from 16 residues.

This chain connects TRBV30 to TRBJ2-7, with 8 bases that match TRBD2. The V gene's germline CDR1 is GTSNPN and CDR2 SVGIG (reference sequence). This CDR3 comprises 14 residues. J lost 1 base, V lost 2 bases, and 4 bases had no gene match. CDR3 sequence: CAWSKSGGSYEQYF. The DNA of the CDR3 is TGTGCCTGGAGTAAAAGCGGGGGATCCTACGAGCAGTACTTC.

The chain has TRBV5-1 and TRBJ2-3; TRBD1 might be the D (5 bases). The CDR3 consists of 13 residues. V dropped 0 bases and J dropped 4 bases, with 6 bases sitting between them. Germline CDR1 is SGHRS and CDR2 is YFSETQ. In DNA form, the CDR3 reads TGCGCCAGCAGCTTGGACAGGTCAGATACGCAGTATTTT. It translates to CASSLDRSDTQYF.

The chain recombines TRBV7-9 with TRBJ1-2, with D possibly being TRBD1 (5 bases). CDR3 length: 14 residues. Germline V gives CDR1 SEHNR, CDR2 FQNEAQ (reference sequence). With 4 bases removed from V and 8 bases from J, the gap between germline ends came to 17 bases. This CDR3 is CASSSPNSWGGYTF. DNA of the CDR3: TGTGCCAGCAGCTCCCCCAACAGTTGGGGCGGCTACACCTTC.

The CDR3 sequence: CASSVEAVGPYEQYF. In nucleotides, the CDR3 is TGTGCCAGCAGCGTAGAAGCGGTCGGACCCTACGAGCAGTACTTC. This sequence joins TRBV9 and TRBJ2-7; possibly TRBD2 for D (5 bases). V was clipped by 0 bases and J by 2 bases, with 12 bases between them. The CDR3 is 15 amino acids. The V gene's germline CDR1 is SGDLS and CDR2 YYNGEE.

V usage is TRBV28 and J usage is TRBJ2-7, with 9 bases aligning to TRBD2. CDR3 length equals 13 residues. The V gene end was trimmed by 6 bases and the J gene end by 4 bases; junction bases not matched to a gene: 4. Germline lookup yields CDR1 MDHEN and CDR2 SYDVKM. Here the CDR3 DNA reads TGTGCCAGCAGGCCGACTAGCGGTTACGAGCAGTACTTC. Protein product: CASRPTSGYEQYF.

The V gene is TRBV7-2, the J gene TRBJ2-1; D is ambiguous. Germline lookup yields CDR1 SGHTA and CDR2 FQGNSA. V lost 5 bases, J lost 9 bases, and 20 bases lay in between. The CDR3 is 15 residues long. The CDR3 region is CASSLTPAHGGEQFF. DNA for the CDR3: TGTGCCAGCAGCCTGACACCCGCCCACGGTGGTGAGCAGTTCTTC.

CDR3 bases: TGCAGCGCATTCGAAGGACAGCGACTTGAAGCTTTCTTT. It encodes CSAFEGQRLEAFF. The genes are TRBV29-1 and TRBJ1-1, with a weak D call TRBD1 (6 bases). V was shortened by 7 bases and J by 7 bases, with 19 bases between the two germline ends. The CDR3 length is 13 residues. Per germline, CDR1 SQVTM and CDR2 ANQGSEA.

This clone was found a few times. The chain employs TRBV20-1 and TRBJ2-3; D ambiguous. Trimming took 6 bases from V and 10 from J, leaving 14 bases between them. The CDR3 has 11 amino acids. Germline V gene data show CDR1 as DFQATT and CDR2 as SNEGSKA (reference sequence). CDR3 DNA: TGCAGTGCCATTCCGGTCGAAGCGCAGTATTTT. Translated, it gives CSAIPVEAQYF.

The chain is built from TRBV18 and TRBJ2-3; D is undetermined. CDR1 and CDR2 from the germline V gene are KGHSH and LQKENI. CDR3 length equals 13 residues. Trimming took 2 bases from V and 2 from J, leaving 5 bases between them. CDR3 sequence reads: CASSPIYTDTQYF. DNA of the CDR3: TGTGCCAGCTCACCAATCTACACAGATACGCAGTATTTT. Full variable domain (rest looked up from reference TRBV18 and TRBJ2-3): NAGVMQNPRHLVRRRGQEARLRCSPMKGHSHVYWYRQLPEEGLKFMVYLQKENIIDESGMPKERFSAEFPKEGPSILRIQQVVRGDSAAYFCASSPIYTDTQYFGPGTRLTVL.

The CDR3 protein is CASSQEGGETQYF. DNA of the CDR3: TGCGCCAGCAGCCAAGAGGGAGGAGAGACCCAGTACTTC. The gene calls are TRBV4-3 and TRBJ2-5, with a weak D call TRBD2 (6 bases). Looked up from germline, CDR1 is LGHNA and CDR2 is YSLEER. The CDR3 covers 13 residues. The V end lost 0 bases, the J end lost 4 bases, and 6 bases lay between the germline ends.